This T cell receptor beta chain stems from a study of blood T cell repertoires in COVID-19. Across the whole study: Whether acute or convalescent, the COVID-19 samples came from the United States, Italy and Spain.

Germline V gene data show CDR1 as KGHSH and CDR2 as LQKENI. With 2 bases removed from V and 1 base from J, the gap between germline ends came to 11 bases. CDR3 length: 16 residues. Participant age was about 18 to 89 years, and participants resided in fewer than 30 US areas. Produced via immunoSEQ multiplex PCR; TCRdb's table is partial and in-frame only. Among about 260,000 clones listed, approximately 88% were seen once. The V gene is TRBV18, the J gene TRBJ1-4, with D possibly TRBD1 on 6 matching bases. The sequence was collected from a middle-aged woman who had been exposed to COVID-19. Sequenced material: PBMCs or T cells enriched from blood (not recorded which). This CDR3 reads CASSPGRGITNEKLFF. CDR3 sequence (DNA): TGTGCCAGCTCACCAGGCAGGGGAATAACTAATGAAAAACTGTTTTTT.